This paragraph covers one TCR beta chain sequence. The record originates from a study of T cells after yellow fever vaccination. CDR1 and CDR2 from the germline V gene are SGHKS and YYEKEE (reference sequence). The ends lost 4 bases at V and 2 bases at J; junction bases unmatched: 9. The CDR3 runs to 18 residues. TCRdb re-derived calls from the 5' RACE reads in MiXCR, one entry per CDR3 protein. The top ten clones hold 16% of a sample with roughly 94,000 distinct CDR3 sequences, roughly 8.2% of them seen once. This receptor was obtained from a man between 18 and 35 years old who received the YFV17D yellow fever vaccine. Specimen: CD8+ T cells not binding an NS4B(214-222) dextramer, sorted from PBMCs, collected around 16 days after the first yellow fever vaccination. The rearrangement joins TRBV5-5 to TRBJ2-2; 12 positions agree with TRBD2. CDR3 loop: CASSTPLAGGPNTGELFF. The CDR3 bases are TGTGCCAGCAGCACCCCACTAGCGGGGGGACCAAACACCGGGGAGCTGTTTTTT.